Each of the 26 T cell receptor beta chains below was sequenced from the same sample in a study of blood T cell repertoires in COVID-19. Assay: immunoSEQ multiplex PCR; the TCRdb copy retains only in-frame clones and omits some. The data show roughly 250,000 clones, with roughly 80% seen just once and 4.5% to 6% held by the top ten. Sample: peripheral blood. The receptor set was obtained from a woman aged 80 or older with active or convalescent COVID-19.

The gene calls are TRBV18 and TRBJ1-4; possibly TRBD1 for D (6 bases). The CDR3 runs 15 residues. CDR1 is KGHSH, CDR2 LQKENI, per germline. V lost 3 bases to trimming and J lost 5 bases, with 13 bases between them. The CDR3 coding sequence is TGTGCCAGCTCACCGGCCGGGGGGCTAAATGAAAAACTGTTTTTT. Amino acids: CASSPAGGLNEKLFF.

The chain recombines TRBV9 with TRBJ1-2; 7 bases are a match to TRBD1. This CDR3 has 14 residues. V gave up 4 bases and J gave up 0 bases; unmatched junction bases: 3. Germline V lookup: CDR1 SGDLS, CDR2 YYNGEE. CDR3 protein: CASSPGTANYGYTF. The CDR3 region has the DNA TGTGCCAGCAGCCCCGGGACAGCTAACTATGGCTACACCTTC.

V gene TRBV9 combines with J gene TRBJ1-2; D is uncertain. The germline V and J ends were trimmed by 6 bases and 7 bases, with 25 bases remaining between them. CDR1 SGDLS and CDR2 YYNGEE come from the germline V gene. This CDR3 spans 16 amino acids. The CDR3 DNA reads TGTGCCAGCACCTTAAAATCCGGGTCCGATTATTCTGGCTACACCTTC. Its protein product is CASTLKSGSDYSGYTF.

This sequence joins TRBV7-9 and TRBJ2-4; D remains ambiguous. Germline CDR1 is SEHNR and CDR2 is FQNEAQ (reference sequence). This CDR3 spans 13 amino acids. Trimming pared 5 bases from V and 2 bases from J, leaving 7 bases between. CDR3 region: CASSPGSKNIQYF. The CDR3 DNA reads as TGTGCCAGCAGCCCCGGGTCCAAAAACATTCAGTACTTC.

This chain uses TRBV7-2 with TRBJ2-3, with 7 bases lining up with TRBD2. J lost 5 bases, V lost 3 bases, and 5 bases had no gene match. This CDR3 is 14 amino acids long. CDR1 is SGHTA, CDR2 FQGNSA, per germline. CDR3 sequence: CASSFRGEGDTQYF. In DNA form, the CDR3 reads TGTGCCAGCAGCTTCCGGGGGGAGGGAGATACGCAGTATTTT.

The chain carries TRBV9 and TRBJ1-6; unclear D gene. Germline-derived CDR1 and CDR2 are SGDLS and YYNGEE. V dropped 2 bases and J dropped 3 bases, with 9 bases sitting between them. The CDR3 has 15 residues. The CDR3 DNA reads as TGTGCCAGCAGCGTTTCACAGAACTATAATTCACCCCTCCACTTT. Amino acid sequence: CASSVSQNYNSPLHF.

The chain combines TRBV28 with TRBJ2-7; D perhaps matches TRBD1 (5 bases). The ends were cut back, 6 bases at V and 4 bases at J, with 13 bases in the middle. This CDR3 has 13 amino acids. Germline V gene sequence: CDR1 MDHEN, CDR2 SYDVKM. CDR3 in amino acids: CASSFQGRYEQYF. The DNA of the CDR3 is TGTGCCAGCAGCTTTCAGGGAAGGTACGAGCAGTACTTC.

The rearrangement links TRBV28 to TRBJ1-1, with D maybe TRBD1 (5 bases). Germline V gene data show CDR1 as MDHEN and CDR2 as SYDVKM. The CDR3 is made up of 12 amino acids. Trimming took 3 bases from V and 11 from J, leaving 13 bases between them. The CDR3 is CASSFNEPGAFF. In DNA form, the CDR3 reads TGTGCCAGCAGTTTTAACGAACCAGGGGCTTTCTTT.

V usage is TRBV20-1 and J usage is TRBJ1-2; 7 bases agree with TRBD1. The germline V gene has CDR1 DFQATT and CDR2 SNEGSKA (reference sequence). V was clipped by 6 bases and J by 5 bases; unmatched bases: 3. This CDR3 has 11 amino acids. The DNA of the CDR3 is TGCAGTGCCCAGGGGGTGTATGGCTACACCTTC. Translated: CSAQGVYGYTF.

The chain carries TRBV5-1 and TRBJ2-3; 10 bases fit TRBD2. Trimming cost V 0 bases and J 2 bases; bases outside gene matches: 3. The germline gives CDR1 SGHRS, CDR2 YFSETQ. This CDR3 has 16 amino acids. DNA of the CDR3: TGCGCCAGCAGCTTGGCTAGCGGGGGCCCCACAGATACGCAGTATTTT. The encoded protein is CASSLASGGPTDTQYF.

The chain recombines TRBV10-3 with TRBJ1-4, with TRBD1 as a possible D gene (5 bases). V lost 4 bases and J 5 bases, leaving 14 bases between the germline ends. The CDR3 spans 15 residues. Germline CDR1 reads ENHRY; CDR2 reads SYGVKD. CDR3 sequence reads: CAISGQGLRNEKLFF. The DNA for the CDR3 is TGTGCCATCAGTGGTCAGGGACTAAGAAATGAAAAACTGTTTTTT.

This clone showed up just a few times. The chain is built from TRBV2 and TRBJ1-1; D gene uncertain. V shed 8 bases and J shed 4 bases, with 14 bases lying between them. Per the germline V gene, CDR1 is SNHLY and CDR2 is FYNNEI. The CDR3 runs 13 residues. Here the CDR3 DNA reads TGTGCCAGCCTGGTGCGGGAGGGCACTGAAGCTTTCTTT. It encodes CASLVREGTEAFF.

The V gene is TRBV7-9, the J gene TRBJ1-4, with 7 bases that match TRBD1. The V gene's germline CDR1 is SEHNR and CDR2 FQNEAQ (reference sequence). This CDR3 contains 13 residues. The DNA for the CDR3 is TGTGCTAGTACGTATCAGGGACAGGAAAAACTGTTTTTT. Its protein product is CASTYQGQEKLFF.

The V call is TRBV4-1, the J call TRBJ1-5; a possible D gene is TRBD1 (6 bases). Germline CDR1 and CDR2: MGHRA and YSYEKL. The CDR3 is 16 amino acids. Between the trimmed V and J ends, which lost 0 bases and 3 bases, there was a span of 12 bases. CDR3 DNA sequence: TGCGCCAGCAGCCAAGAAATTCGACAGGTCAATCAGCCCCAGCATTTT. Protein sequence: CASSQEIRQVNQPQHF.

The chain combines TRBV5-1 with TRBJ2-3; D not resolved. CDR1 is SGHRS and CDR2 is YFSETQ in the germline V gene. The CDR3 loop spans 12 amino acids. V was cut by 4 bases and J by 11 bases, with 14 bases left in between. The CDR3 DNA reads TGCGCCAGCAGCCCAACAACCGAAAAGCAGTATTTT. Its translation is CASSPTTEKQYF.

The J gene is TRBJ2-5, the V gene TRBV24-1; no clear D gene. The CDR3 totals 13 residues. Germline-derived CDR1 and CDR2 are KGHDR and SFDVKD. Trimming removed 2 bases from V and 0 bases from J, with 3 bases in between. The DNA for the CDR3 is TGTGCCACCAGTGATTACAACCAAGAGACCCAGTACTTC. Its translation: CATSDYNQETQYF.

The chain is built from TRBV7-9 and TRBJ1-1; TRBD1 is a possible D gene (6 bases). The CDR3 has 17 amino acids. Looked up from germline, CDR1 is SEHNR and CDR2 is FQNEAQ (reference sequence). Trimming cost V 5 bases and J 0 bases, with 19 bases left between them. The CDR3 sequence: CASSLVQGLLMNTEAFF. The CDR3 nucleotides are TGTGCCAGCAGCCTCGTACAGGGCCTTTTAATGAACACTGAAGCTTTCTTT.

A single count supports this clone. The chain has TRBV7-6 and TRBJ2-2, with a tentative D call TRBD1 (6 bases). The CDR3 has 14 amino acids. Trimming took 1 base from V and 3 from J, leaving 6 bases between them. Per the germline V gene, CDR1 is SGHVS and CDR2 is FNYEAQ. In DNA, the CDR3 is TGTGCCAGCAGCTTAGAGGGGGACACCGGGGAGCTGTTTTTT. It yields the protein CASSLEGDTGELFF.

The sample holds one count of this clone. The junction and the germline gene differ at one end; a read error may be behind it. This chain uses TRBV6-1 with TRBJ2-1; 11 bases map to TRBD2. The CDR3 runs 17 residues. CDR1 and CDR2 (germline): MNHNS, SASEGT. The CDR3 spells CASTEREGLAVYNEQFF. The CDR3 nucleotides are TGTGCCAGCACTGAAAGGGAGGGACTAGCGGTTTACAATGAGCAGTTCTTC.

The rearrangement joins TRBV2 to TRBJ2-3; 8 bases line up with TRBD1. CDR3 size: 15 residues. V lost 3 bases and J lost 2; bases outside the gene matches: 4. Germline V gives CDR1 SNHLY, CDR2 FYNNEI. The chain's CDR3 is CASSEWTGFTDTQYF. The CDR3 DNA reads as TGTGCCAGCAGTGAGTGGACAGGGTTCACAGATACGCAGTATTTT.

This clone showed up just a few times. The genes are TRBV10-3 and TRBJ2-2; 7 nucleotides line up with TRBD1. Germline assignment: CDR1 ENHRY and CDR2 SYGVKD. The CDR3 loop spans 14 amino acids. V was pared by 4 bases and J by 7 bases, with 6 bases of the junction left unmatched. CDR3 bases: TGTGCCATCAGTGGCGACAGGGACGTCGGGGAGCTGTTTTTT. Encoded protein: CAISGDRDVGELFF.

The genes are TRBV3-1 (or the pseudogene TRBV3-2) and TRBJ1-2; tentative D call: TRBD1 (5 bases). This CDR3 spans 14 amino acids. V was trimmed by 5 bases and J by 2 bases, leaving 12 bases between them. Germline lookup yields CDR1 LGHDT and CDR2 YNNKEL (reference sequence). CDR3 residues: CASSTLTGNYGYTF. As DNA, the CDR3 is TGTGCCAGCAGCACACTCACAGGAAACTATGGCTACACCTTC.

The CDR3 spells CASSLPGGLNSPLHF. The CDR3 DNA reads as TGTGCCAGCAGCTTGCCAGGGGGCCTTAATTCACCCCTCCACTTT. This sequence joins TRBV5-4 and TRBJ1-6; 8 bases line up with TRBD1. The CDR3 is 15 amino acids. From germline, CDR1 is SGHNT and CDR2 YYREEE (reference sequence). Trimming at V came to 1 base and at J to 6 bases, leaving 3 bases not matched to a gene.

The chain recombines TRBV28 with TRBJ2-7; possibly TRBD1 for D (6 bases). The germline V gene encodes CDR1 MDHEN and CDR2 SYDVKM. V lost 2 bases and J lost 0, with 8 bases in between. The CDR3 sequence is 14 residues long. The CDR3 DNA reads TGTGCCAGCAGTTTAGGACAGTCCTCCTACGAGCAGTACTTC. Its translation is CASSLGQSSYEQYF.

This chain uses TRBV2 with TRBJ1-4; weak D call: TRBD1 (6 bases). The V gene's germline CDR1 is SNHLY and CDR2 FYNNEI. Trimming cost V 7 bases and J 0 bases, with 12 bases left between them. The CDR3 runs to 15 residues. In DNA, the CDR3 is TGTGCCAGCATTCAAACAGGGTCAACTAATGAAAAACTGTTTTTT. This gives the protein CASIQTGSTNEKLFF.

This clone was observed a few times. The chain combines TRBV11-2 with TRBJ1-1; no reliable D call. The length of the CDR3 is 18 residues. V lost 0 bases to trimming and J lost 0 bases, with 17 bases between them. Germline V lookup: CDR1 SGHAT, CDR2 FQNNGV. The CDR3 DNA follows: TGTGCCAGCAGCTTAGATCGAATGAGAAAAAACTTGAACACTGAAGCTTTCTTT. Its translation: CASSLDRMRKNLNTEAFF.